Below, 12 T cell receptor beta chains from the same sample are listed, as sequenced in a study of blood T cell repertoires in COVID-19. Sequencing used immunoSEQ multiplex PCR; TCRdb keeps in-frame clones, though not all of them. The repertoire has over 250,000 clones, about 88% of them found once; the top ten carry approximately 4.3%. The specimen was PBMCs or T cells enriched from blood (not recorded which). The origin of the receptors is a man younger than 45 with acute COVID-19.

The V and J genes are TRBV4-2 and TRBJ2-2; TRBD1 matches 7 bases. Germline-derived CDR1 and CDR2 are LGHNA and YNFKEQ. The CDR3 runs 13 residues. V trimming: 8 bases; J trimming: 6 bases; junction bases outside the gene matches: 6. CDR3 loop: CASSTGDAGELFF. The CDR3 DNA follows: TGTGCCAGCTCAACAGGGGACGCCGGGGAGCTGTTTTTT.

This sequence joins TRBV18 and TRBJ2-3, with 13 nucleotides matching TRBD2. The CDR3 has 16 amino acids. Germline loops: CDR1 KGHSH, CDR2 LQKENI. With 5 bases clipped from V and 1 base from J, the junction kept 3 bases outside the gene matches. The CDR3 DNA reads TGTGCCAGCTCAATCGGGACTAGCGGGGGCACAGATACGCAGTATTTT. This gives the protein CASSIGTSGGTDTQYF.

This chain joins TRBV6-6 and TRBJ2-6, with 9 bases aligning to TRBD1. The V and J ends lost 5 bases and 1 base, in that order; junction bases with no gene match: 12. Germline CDR1 MNHNY, CDR2 SVGAGI (reference sequence). The CDR3 contains 19 residues. CDR3 residues: CASSQRDRAVPSGANVLTF. DNA for the CDR3: TGTGCCAGCAGTCAACGGGACAGGGCCGTGCCTTCTGGGGCCAACGTCCTGACTTTC.

The rearrangement links TRBV5-1 to TRBJ1-2, with D possibly TRBD1 on 5 matching bases. CDR3 length equals 14 residues. Germline CDR1 and CDR2: SGHRS and YFSETQ. Trimming shortened V by 4 bases and J by 3 bases, and 13 bases separated the two germline ends. The CDR3 here is CASSPSEGHYGYTF. In DNA form, the CDR3 reads TGCGCCAGCAGCCCTAGCGAGGGGCACTATGGCTACACCTTC.

This clone was found once. The chain uses TRBV19 and TRBJ1-2; no clear D gene. The length of the CDR3 is 14 residues. CDR1 is LNHDA and CDR2 is SQIVND in the germline V gene (reference sequence). V was clipped by 2 bases and J by 3 bases, with 10 bases between them. The chain's CDR3 is CASSISTGDYGYTF. The CDR3 DNA reads as TGTGCCAGTAGTATAAGTACCGGGGACTATGGCTACACCTTC.

The J gene is TRBJ2-1, the V gene TRBV7-8; possible D gene TRBD2, 5 bases. The CDR3 has 13 residues. V lost 5 bases and J lost 5, with 10 bases in between. Germline assignment: CDR1 SGHVS and CDR2 FQNEAQ. The CDR3 DNA follows: TGTGCCAGCAGCCGTATACTAGACAATGAGCAGTTCTTC. It yields the protein CASSRILDNEQFF.

This clone was seen only a few times. The chain links TRBV21-1 to TRBJ2-7; the D call in the table, TRBD1, was not verified against the DNA. TRBV21-1 is an annotated pseudogene. The CDR3 length is 13 residues. As DNA, the CDR3 is TGTGCCAGCAGCAAAGCCACAGTGGCCGAGCAGTACGTC. Its protein is CASSKATVAEQYV.

The chain couples TRBV7-2 to TRBJ2-1, with TRBD2 matching over 13 bases. From germline, CDR1 is SGHTA and CDR2 FQGNSA. The CDR3 has 16 amino acids. J was trimmed by 9 bases and V by 5 bases; bases with no gene match: 10. The CDR3, as DNA: TGTGCCAGCAGCCCACGGACTAGCGGGAGTAGGAGTGAGCAGTTCTTC. The encoded protein is CASSPRTSGSRSEQFF. The full variable domain, in which reference TRBV7-2 and TRBJ2-1 provide the parts outside the CDR3, is GAGVSQSPSNKVTEKGKDVELRCDPISGHTALYWYRQSLGQGLEFLIYFQGNSAPDKSGLPSDRFSAERTGGSVSTLTIQRTQQEDSAVYLCASSPRTSGSRSEQFFGPGTRLTVL.

The gene calls are TRBV27 and TRBJ1-1, with D tentatively TRBD1 (5 bases). Germline loops: CDR1 MNHEY, CDR2 SMNVEV (reference sequence). V gave up 3 bases and J gave up 1 base, with 9 bases separating them. The CDR3 extends over 14 amino acids. CDR3: CASSFLGGNTEAFF. The CDR3 nucleotides read TGTGCCAGCAGTTTTCTGGGGGGGAACACTGAAGCTTTCTTT.

This chain connects TRBV28 to TRBJ1-5; D ambiguous. Between the trimmed V and J ends, which lost 2 bases and 8 bases, there was a span of 7 bases. Germline CDR1 is MDHEN and CDR2 is SYDVKM. The CDR3 loop spans 12 amino acids. CDR3 residues: CASSLIAKPQHF. The CDR3 DNA reads TGTGCCAGCAGTTTAATAGCAAAGCCCCAGCATTTT. Full variable domain (missing parts from reference TRBV28 and TRBJ1-5): DVKVTQSSRYLVKRTGEKVFLECVQDMDHENMFWYRQDPGLGLRLIYFSYDVKMKEKGDIPEGYSVSREKKERFSLILESASTNQTSMYLCASSLIAKPQHFGDGTRLSIL.

J is TRBJ2-2 and V is TRBV11-2; 11 nucleotides line up with TRBD1. Losses at the gene ends were 7 bases for V and 6 bases for J; bases not matched to a gene: 7. The germline gives CDR1 SGHAT, CDR2 FQNNGV. CDR3 size: 15 residues. CDR3 residues: CASTRTGGRAGELFF. CDR3 nucleotide sequence: TGTGCCAGCACCAGGACAGGGGGCAGGGCCGGGGAGCTGTTTTTT.

The CDR3 coding sequence is TGTGCCAGCAGCCAAGCGATACAGGGTAATGAAAAACTGTTTTTT. Encoded protein: CASSQAIQGNEKLFF. The chain recombines TRBV4-2 with TRBJ1-4, with TRBD1 as a possible D gene (6 bases). V lost 1 base and J 4 bases, leaving 10 bases between the germline ends. The CDR3 loop spans 15 amino acids. The V gene's germline CDR1 is LGHNA and CDR2 YNFKEQ.